This entry lists 29 T cell receptor beta chains sequenced from one sample in a study of Graves' ophthalmopathy and Graves' hyperthyroidism. Investigators amplified TCR beta CDR3 regions from RNA transcripts. First-round RT-PCR with HTBI primers preceded a second-round multiplex PCR. TCRdb itself ran the multiplex PCR reads through MiXCR, one entry per CDR3 protein. This repertoire shows around 1.1 million distinct CDR3 sequences, 35% to 40% found once; its top ten account for approximately 12%. The specimen was peripheral blood or thyroid tissue (not recorded which). The receptor source for this set is an adult man with Graves' hyperthyroidism.

The rearrangement uses TRBV3-1 and TRBJ1-5; 8 bases map to TRBD1. This CDR3 has 16 amino acids. V was clipped by 1 base and J by 12 bases; unmatched bases: 14. From germline, CDR1 is LGHDT and CDR2 YNNKEL (reference sequence). The CDR3 sequence: CASSQVTGQGVVLQHF. CDR3 in DNA: TGTGCCAGCAGCCAAGTTACTGGACAGGGAGTGGTGCTCCAGCATTTT.

The chain employs TRBV7-9 and TRBJ1-1; TRBD1 agrees at 8 bases. Unmatched junction bases numbered 20, after V lost 5 bases and J lost 3 bases. Germline V lookup: CDR1 SEHNR, CDR2 FQNEAQ (reference sequence). The CDR3 is made up of 19 amino acids. CDR3 DNA: TGTGCCAGCAGCCAAGAAGATCTGGACAGGGTGGGTGGCTACACTGAAGCTTTCTTT. Translated: CASSQEDLDRVGGYTEAFF.

The rearrangement joins TRBV29-1 to TRBJ2-7; D remains unclear. V lost 1 base to trimming and J lost 9 bases, with 4 bases between them. CDR3 length equals 9 residues. The germline CDR1 and CDR2 sequences are SQVTM and ANQGSEA. CDR3 in amino acids: CSVEVGQYF. The CDR3 DNA reads TGCAGCGTTGAAGTCGGGCAGTACTTC.

This clonotype was seen at least ten times. The chain is built from TRBV5-1 and TRBJ2-7; D perhaps matches TRBD2 (6 bases). The germline CDR1 and CDR2 sequences are SGHRS and YFSETQ. The CDR3 consists of 13 residues. V dropped 4 bases and J dropped 5 bases, with 13 bases sitting between them. The CDR3 reads CASSPGLYDEQYF. The CDR3 nucleotides are TGCGCCAGCAGCCCGGGACTTTACGACGAGCAGTACTTC.

This clonotype was observed a handful of times. CDR3 amino acids: CASSLFQELRKEGDQPQHF. CDR3 sequence (DNA): TGTGCCAGCAGCTTGTTTCAGGAACTCCGAAAGGAAGGAGATCAGCCCCAGCATTTT. The rearrangement joins TRBV7-8 to TRBJ1-5; the D is unclear. Germline V gives CDR1 SGHVS, CDR2 FQNEAQ. Trimming pared 3 bases from V and 5 bases from J, leaving 26 bases between. The CDR3 is 19 amino acids.

This clonotype was observed at least ten times. The V and J genes are TRBV19 and TRBJ1-2; 9 positions agree with TRBD1. J lost 2 bases, V lost 5 bases, and 6 bases had no gene match. The CDR3 totals 15 residues. Germline V gene sequence: CDR1 LNHDA, CDR2 SQIVND (reference sequence). CDR3 protein: CASSPGTGRNYGYTF. The CDR3, as DNA: TGTGCCAGTAGTCCCGGGACAGGGCGAAACTATGGCTACACCTTC.

J is TRBJ2-7 and V is TRBV28; tentative D call: TRBD1 (6 bases). This CDR3 comprises 15 residues. Germline V gene data show CDR1 as MDHEN and CDR2 as SYDVKM. Trimming removed 6 bases at V and 5 bases at J, with 20 bases between. The chain's CDR3 is CASRRYRVFLHEQYF. In DNA form, the CDR3 reads TGTGCCAGCAGACGTTACAGGGTTTTCCTTCACGAGCAGTACTTC.

This clonotype has only a few counts. V and J are TRBV20-1 and TRBJ2-7; 9 bases fit TRBD1. The germline V gene encodes CDR1 DFQATT and CDR2 SNEGSKA (reference sequence). The junction had 13 bases not matched to a gene; V was cut back by 1 base and J by 3 bases. There are 17 residues in the CDR3. The CDR3 DNA reads as TGCAGTGCTAGAGCTGAACCGGGACAGGGCAAAAACTACGAGCAGTACTTC. Translated, it gives CSARAEPGQGKNYEQYF.

This clonotype was seen ten or more times. The rearrangement uses TRBV10-3 and TRBJ1-6, with a weak D call TRBD1 (5 bases). Trimming pared 7 bases from V and 6 bases from J, leaving 7 bases between. Germline lookup yields CDR1 ENHRY and CDR2 SYGVKD. The CDR3 is 12 residues long. The CDR3 sequence is CAITGGNSPLHF. The CDR3 nucleotides are TGTGCCATCACCGGGGGTAATTCACCCCTCCACTTT.

Points on this clonotype: The junction departs from the called germline gene at one end, perhaps through a read error. The chain couples TRBV7-2 to TRBJ2-2, with 10 bases matching TRBD2. The CDR3 length is 17 residues. CDR1 is SGHTA and CDR2 is FQGNSA in the germline V gene. This CDR3 is CASSQVGLAANTGELFF. As DNA, the CDR3 is TGCGCCAGCAGCCAAGTCGGACTAGCGGCGAACACCGGGGAGCTGTTTTTT. Variable domain in full (rest from reference TRBV7-2 and TRBJ2-2): GAGVSQSPSNKVTEKGKDVELRCDPISGHTALYWYRQSLGQGLEFLIYFQGNSAPDKSGLPSDRFSAERTGGSVSTLTIQRTQQEDSAVYLCASSQVGLAANTGELFFGEGSRLTVL.

The chain combines TRBV20-1 with TRBJ1-6; a weak D match, TRBD1 (5 bases). CDR3 length equals 13 residues. V lost 7 bases, J lost 9 bases, and 16 bases lay in between. Germline CDR1 and CDR2: DFQATT and SNEGSKA (reference sequence). Here the CDR3 reads CSVLQAQGSPLHF. CDR3 DNA sequence: TGCAGTGTTTTACAGGCCCAGGGTTCACCCCTCCACTTT.

The chain employs TRBV25-1 and TRBJ2-7; 12 positions agree with TRBD2. Trimming at V came to 3 bases and at J to 4 bases, leaving 16 bases not matched to a gene. The CDR3 contains 19 residues. Germline V gene data show CDR1 as MGHDK and CDR2 as SYGVNS. CDR3 region: CASSDQAPRTSGDRYEQYF. The CDR3 region has the DNA TGTGCCAGCAGTGATCAGGCCCCGAGGACTAGCGGGGACCGTTACGAGCAGTACTTC.

This clonotype was observed at least ten times. The V call is TRBV7-9, the J call TRBJ1-4; no definite D call. Per germline, CDR1 SEHNR and CDR2 FQNEAQ (reference sequence). The CDR3 runs to 15 residues. Trimming took off 1 base at V and 1 base at J, with 7 bases between the two ends. This CDR3 is CASSLGRQTNEKLFF. In DNA, the CDR3 is TGTGCCAGCAGCTTAGGCCGGCAAACTAATGAAAAACTGTTTTTT.

This clonotype was seen at least ten times. The gene calls are TRBV4-3 and TRBJ1-5, with D uncertain. The CDR3 has 12 residues. V was cut by 1 base and J by 9 bases, with 7 bases left in between. CDR1 LGHNA and CDR2 YSLEER come from the germline V gene. The CDR3 DNA is TGCGCCAGCAGCCAAGGGACTGGGCCCCAGCATTTT. Translated: CASSQGTGPQHF.

A remark on this clonotype: One base away lies a much larger clone, so this may be a sequencing read error. The chain links TRBV29-1 to TRBJ1-1, with unresolved D. The V and J ends lost 4 bases and 3 bases respectively, with 9 bases between them. The CDR3 spans 12 residues. Germline CDR1 is SQVTM and CDR2 is ANQGSEA. The CDR3 DNA reads as TGCAGCGTTGGAGGAATAGACACTGAAGCTTTCTTT. Translation: CSVGGIDTEAFF.

As concerns this clonotype: The CDR3 end shows no conserved phenylalanine or tryptophan, and so a read error is likely. It is unclear where the CDR3 begins or ends on the DNA, so no DNA is shown, and the CDR3 is as TCRdb lists it. This chain links TRBV7-9 with TRBJ1-1; the D call TRBD1 from the table was never checked on the DNA. Inclusive of both ends, the CDR3 amounts to 10 amino acids. The V gene's germline CDR1 is SEHNR and CDR2 FQNEAQ (reference sequence). This chain's CDR3 is CASSLDVLGQ.

The rearrangement joins TRBV13 to TRBJ1-5; D is uncertain. CDR3 length equals 12 residues. Trimming removed 4 bases at V and 7 bases at J, with 8 bases between. Germline CDR1 PRHDT, CDR2 FYEKMQ (reference sequence). The CDR3: CASSSGKQPQHF. CDR3 bases: TGTGCCAGCAGCTCAGGTAAGCAGCCCCAGCATTTT.

This clonotype was observed at least ten times. This chain connects TRBV6-1 to TRBJ1-1, with D uncertain. The germline V and J ends were trimmed by 4 bases and 4 bases, with 16 bases remaining between them. The CDR3 covers 15 residues. The germline V gene has CDR1 MNHNS and CDR2 SASEGT. CDR3 DNA: TGTGCCAGCAGTGCTTGGAGTGTTGGTGGCACTGAAGCTTTCTTT. Protein product: CASSAWSVGGTEAFF.

In this sample, this clonotype turned up a few times. J is TRBJ1-5 and V is TRBV6-1, with 8 bases matching TRBD1. The CDR3 has 15 residues. Germline assignment: CDR1 MNHNS and CDR2 SASEGT. With 5 bases clipped from V and 6 bases from J, the junction kept 9 bases outside the gene matches. CDR3 region: CASSYVPGGRQPQHF. CDR3 DNA: TGTGCCAGCAGTTACGTCCCAGGGGGCCGTCAGCCCCAGCATTTT.

This clonotype appeared many times. This CDR3 is CSVTGSLDGYTF. The DNA of the CDR3 is TGCAGCGTTACGGGATCACTGGATGGCTACACCTTC. The chain carries TRBV29-1 and TRBJ1-2; D call uncertain. V lost 5 bases to trimming and J lost 6 bases, with 13 bases between them. The CDR3 spans 12 residues. The V gene's germline CDR1 is SQVTM and CDR2 ANQGSEA.

This clonotype was recorded many times. CDR3 amino acids: CASSFRDRERNSPLHF. Here the CDR3 DNA reads TGTGCCAGTAGTTTCCGGGACAGGGAAAGGAATTCACCCCTCCACTTT. V gene TRBV19 combines with J gene TRBJ1-6; TRBD1 matches at 9 bases. J was trimmed by 7 bases and V by 5 bases; bases with no gene match: 9. Germline lookup yields CDR1 LNHDA and CDR2 SQIVND (reference sequence). The CDR3 is made up of 16 amino acids.

The sample holds many counts of this clonotype. The V call is TRBV12-3 or TRBV12-4, the J call TRBJ1-3; D call uncertain. This CDR3 contains 16 residues. The ends were cut back, 3 bases at V and 2 bases at J, with 14 bases in the middle. The CDR3 DNA reads as TGTGCCAGCAGTTTTGATGCGGGTTCTACTGGAAACACCATATATTTT. Its protein product is CASSFDAGSTGNTIYF.

This clonotype was seen ten or more times. The chain links TRBV20-1 to TRBJ1-2; TRBD1 matches 12 bases. The germline CDR1 and CDR2 sequences are DFQATT and SNEGSKA (reference sequence). With V trimmed by 3 bases and J by 6 bases, 2 bases remained unmatched. This CDR3 is built from 13 residues. The CDR3 nucleotides read TGCAGTGCTAGGGGGACAGGGGGCAATGGCTACACCTTC. It encodes CSARGTGGNGYTF.

This clonotype has only one observation. V and J are TRBV7-2 and TRBJ2-3, with 8 bases aligning to TRBD2. This CDR3 region has 16 residues. V was clipped by 1 base and J by 14 bases; unmatched bases: 17. Germline V gene data show CDR1 as SGHTA and CDR2 as FQGNSA. CDR3 loop: CASSLVGGSGGPLAYF. For the CDR3, the DNA is TGTGCCAGCAGCTTAGTCGGCGGCAGCGGGGGCCCACTGGCGTATTTT.

This clonotype was detected many times. This chain connects TRBV29-1 to TRBJ1-6; a weak D match, TRBD1 (6 bases). In germline, CDR1 is SQVTM, CDR2 ANQGSEA. This CDR3 is 13 amino acids long. Trimming removed 6 bases at V and 7 bases at J, with 13 bases between. The DNA for the CDR3 is TGCAGCGTCGGTTTGGACAGCAATTCACCCCTCCACTTT. The encoded protein is CSVGLDSNSPLHF. Full variable domain (missing parts from reference TRBV29-1 and TRBJ1-6): SAVISQKPSRDICQRGTSLTIQCQVDSQVTMMFWYRQQPGQSLTLIATANQGSEATYESGFVIDKFPISRPNLTFSTLTVSNMSPEDSSIYLCSVGLDSNSPLHFGNGTRLTVT.

This rearrangement joins TRBV24-1 to TRBJ1-4; D gene unclear. The germline V and J ends were trimmed by 6 bases and 5 bases, with 12 bases remaining between them. Germline-derived CDR1 and CDR2 are KGHDR and SFDVKD. The CDR3 sequence is 14 residues long. This chain's CDR3 is CATSRGSYNEKLFF. The CDR3 DNA follows: TGTGCCACCAGTCGGGGTTCGTACAATGAAAAACTGTTTTTT.

This clonotype was seen repeatedly, ten times or more. The chain couples TRBV24-1 to TRBJ2-2, with D perhaps given as TRBD1 or TRBD2 (5 bases each). Per the germline V gene, CDR1 is KGHDR and CDR2 is SFDVKD. The CDR3 extends over 16 amino acids. The V and J ends lost 4 bases and 1 base respectively, with 12 bases between them. The CDR3 nucleotides read TGTGCCACCAGTGACTCCGGGACGGGGAACACCGGGGAGCTGTTTTTT. It is translated as CATSDSGTGNTGELFF.

For this clonotype: Being one base from a much bigger clone, this may be a read error. The chain uses TRBV29-1 and TRBJ1-1; D gene uncertain. Germline V gives CDR1 SQVTM, CDR2 ANQGSEA. The CDR3 has 13 amino acids. CDR3 in amino acids: CSVEIGRATEASF. The CDR3 coding sequence is TGCAGCGTTGAAATAGGGCGGGCCACTGAAGCTTCCTTT.

This clonotype was seen repeatedly, ten times or more. An end of the junction differs from the germline gene, which may be a read error. V and J are TRBV5-5 and TRBJ1-2, with D possibly matching TRBD1 (5 bases). The length of the CDR3 is 15 residues. In germline, CDR1 is SGHKS, CDR2 YYEKEE (reference sequence). CDR3 DNA: TGTGCCAGCAGCTTGGCCCCGGGGGAGGGCTATGGCTACTCCTTC. This encodes CASSLAPGEGYGYSF.